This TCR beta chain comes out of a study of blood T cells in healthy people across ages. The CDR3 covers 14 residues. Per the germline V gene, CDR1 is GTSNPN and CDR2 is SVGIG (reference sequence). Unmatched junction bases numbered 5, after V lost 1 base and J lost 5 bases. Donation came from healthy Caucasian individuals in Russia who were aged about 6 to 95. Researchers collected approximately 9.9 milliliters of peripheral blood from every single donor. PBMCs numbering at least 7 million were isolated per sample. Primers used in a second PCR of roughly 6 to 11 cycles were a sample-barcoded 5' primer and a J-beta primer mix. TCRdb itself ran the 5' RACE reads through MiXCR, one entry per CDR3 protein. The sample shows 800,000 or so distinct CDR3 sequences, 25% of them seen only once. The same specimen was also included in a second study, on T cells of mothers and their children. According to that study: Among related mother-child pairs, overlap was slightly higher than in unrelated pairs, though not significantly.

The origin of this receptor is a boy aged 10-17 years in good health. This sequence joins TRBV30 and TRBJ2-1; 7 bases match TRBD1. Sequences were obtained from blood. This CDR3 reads CAWSEGAGDNEQFF. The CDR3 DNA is TGTGCCTGGAGTGAGGGGGCCGGCGACAATGAGCAGTTCTTC. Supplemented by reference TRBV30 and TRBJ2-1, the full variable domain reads SQTIHQWPATLVQPVGSPLSLECTVEGTSNPNLYWYRQAAGRGLQLLFYSVGIGQISSEVPQNLSASRPQDRQFILSSKKLLLSDSGFYLCAWSEGAGDNEQFFGPGTRLTVL.